The 10 T cell receptor beta chains in this list originate from one sample, sequenced in a study of T-cell memory formation after mild COVID-19. TCRdb re-derived calls from the 5' RACE reads in MiXCR, one entry per CDR3 protein. The repertoire holds roughly 620,000 distinct CDR3 sequences, with roughly 17% as singletons. Input material: PBMCs or a T cell subset sorted from them (not recorded which). These receptors originate from an adult woman who had mild COVID-19 (a few samples of this study predate the infection). Cell type and time point are not known.

This clonotype was seen a few times. The chain couples TRBV20-1 to TRBJ2-1; TRBD2 matches at 14 bases. The CDR3 runs 16 residues. CDR1 and CDR2 from the germline V gene are DFQATT and SNEGSKA (reference sequence). The V and J ends lost 5 bases and 7 bases, in that order; junction bases with no gene match: 10. CDR3 amino acids: CSAAGGLAGGKNEQFF. DNA for the CDR3: TGCAGTGCTGCCGGCGGACTAGCGGGGGGTAAGAATGAGCAGTTCTTC.

The chain recombines TRBV4-1 with TRBJ2-7, with a possible D match to TRBD2 (6 bases). With 0 bases removed from V and 0 bases from J, the gap between germline ends came to 18 bases. In germline, CDR1 is MGHRA, CDR2 YSYEKL. This CDR3 is built from 18 residues. The DNA of the CDR3 is TGCGCCAGCAGCCAAGAACCACTTTTAGCGGAGAGCTCCTACGAGCAGTACTTC. Its protein product is CASSQEPLLAESSYEQYF.

There are many counts of this clonotype. This chain joins TRBV7-6 and TRBJ2-3; no definite D call. Trimming pared 0 bases from V and 5 bases from J, leaving 9 bases between. Germline values: CDR1 SGHVS, CDR2 FNYEAQ. The CDR3 sequence is 14 residues long. The CDR3 DNA is TGTGCCAGCAGCTTAGCGGCTCTGCAAGATACGCAGTATTTT. Translating gives CASSLAALQDTQYF.

V usage is TRBV20-1 and J usage is TRBJ2-7; 12 bases match TRBD2. Losses at the gene ends were 5 bases for V and 3 bases for J; bases not matched to a gene: 5. The germline V gene encodes CDR1 DFQATT and CDR2 SNEGSKA (reference sequence). The CDR3 totals 14 residues. The CDR3 DNA reads TGCAGTGCTGGACTAGCGGGGATCCTCTACGAGCAGTACTTC. It encodes CSAGLAGILYEQYF.

This clonotype was observed at least ten times. The chain recombines TRBV18 with TRBJ1-1; no reliable D call. Trimming pared 1 base from V and 1 base from J, leaving 4 bases between. Per germline, CDR1 KGHSH and CDR2 LQKENI. The CDR3 covers 13 residues. The chain's CDR3 is CASSPLGNTEAFF. The CDR3 bases are TGTGCCAGCTCACCACTCGGGAACACTGAAGCTTTCTTT.

This chain connects TRBV7-9 to TRBJ2-7, with D tentatively TRBD1 (5 bases). This CDR3 has 13 residues. Germline CDR1 and CDR2: SEHNR and FQNEAQ (reference sequence). V was cut by 0 bases and J by 6 bases, with 9 bases left in between. The CDR3 protein is CASSLAGRVEQYF. CDR3 bases: TGTGCCAGCAGCTTAGCGGGCAGGGTCGAGCAGTACTTC. Looking up the rest from reference TRBV7-9 and TRBJ2-7 gives the full variable domain: DTGVSQNPRHKITKRGQNVTFRCDPISEHNRLYWYRQTLGQGPEFLTYFQNEAQLEKSRLLSDRFSAERPKGSFSTLEIQRTEQGDSAMYLCASSLAGRVEQYFGPGTRLTVT.

J is TRBJ2-1 and V is TRBV24-1, with 11 bases identical to TRBD2. The CDR3 runs 16 residues. V shed 2 bases, J shed 3 bases, and the junction held 2 bases outside the gene matches. Germline loops: CDR1 KGHDR, CDR2 SFDVKD. CDR3 coding DNA: TGTGCCACCAGTGATTCACTAGCGGGAGACTACAATGAGCAGTTCTTC. It specifies CATSDSLAGDYNEQFF.

This clonotype was seen a few times. The chain combines TRBV15 with TRBJ1-2, with 7 bases lining up with TRBD1. V shed 3 bases, J shed 7 bases, and the junction held 5 bases outside the gene matches. Germline CDR1 is LNHNV and CDR2 is YYDKDF (reference sequence). CDR3 length: 13 residues. The CDR3 spells CATSSDRVGGYTF. CDR3 sequence (DNA): TGTGCCACCAGCAGCGACAGGGTTGGTGGCTACACCTTC.

This chain links TRBV4-3 with TRBJ1-1, with 7 bases lining up with TRBD1. Germline CDR1 is LGHNA and CDR2 is YSLEER. V was pared by 3 bases and J by 4 bases, with 2 bases of the junction left unmatched. CDR3 length: 13 amino acids. CDR3 sequence reads: CASSHDRATEAFF. DNA for the CDR3: TGCGCCAGCAGCCACGACAGGGCCACTGAAGCTTTCTTT.

The chain is built from TRBV6-6 and TRBJ2-7; a weak D match, TRBD1 (6 bases). The V gene's germline CDR1 is MNHNY and CDR2 SVGAGI (reference sequence). The CDR3 is 16 residues long. The V end was cut by 0 bases, the J end by 3 bases, with 15 bases between. CDR3 DNA: TGTGCCAGCAGTTACTCGGTCAGGGGACCGAACTACGAGCAGTACTTC. It yields the protein CASSYSVRGPNYEQYF.